This T cell receptor (beta chain) was retrieved from a study of OX40 agonist ivuxolimab in advanced cancers. Study context: Patients got intravenous ivuxolimab at 0.01 to 10 mg/kg every 2 weeks.

General observations from the study: Expanded clones were, on average, more numerous among CD8+ T cells than CD4+.

Some clones are missing from TCRdb's copy, which holds only in-frame ones; the method was immunoSEQ multiplex PCR. Here the sample spans under 80,000 clones, 85% to 90% being singletons. Note on this clone: What it binds is unknown.

This sequence was found in an adult with an advanced solid tumor such as melanoma, head and neck, liver or kidney cancer. Sequencing was performed on CD4+ or CD8+ T cells sorted from blood, taken in a trial of the OX40 agonist ivuxolimab.

The CDR3 here is CASSVSLGGTEAFF. The CDR3 DNA reads TGTGCCAGCAGTGTTAGCCTGGGGGGCACTGAAGCTTTCTTT. The J gene is TRBJ1-1, the V gene TRBV6-1, with a possible D match to TRBD1 (5 bases). Germline CDR1 and CDR2: MNHNS and SASEGT. V was cut by 4 bases and J by 4 bases, with 13 bases left in between. This CDR3 comprises 14 residues.